Listed here are 12 T cell receptor beta chains from one sample, sequenced in a study of cytomegalovirus exposure and HLA in healthy donors. Only in-frame clones appear in the TCRdb table, and some are missing; sequencing was by immunoSEQ multiplex PCR. The table shows about 130,000 clones, with around four fifths occurring only once. Sequenced sample: PBMCs. The receptor set was obtained from a man aged 30 to 39 in good health and CMV-seropositive.

V and J are TRBV21-1 and TRBJ2-7; the listed D gene, TRBD2, was not tested against the DNA. TRBV21-1 is an annotated pseudogene. This CDR3 spans 18 amino acids. CDR3 bases: TGTGCCAGCAGCCCGGGACAGCCCCGCCGACTAGCGTATTCCGAGCAGTACTTC. Its protein is CASSPGQPRRLAYSEQYF.

The rearrangement joins TRBV18 to TRBJ2-1, with 9 bases identical to TRBD1. CDR1 and CDR2 (germline): KGHSH, LQKENI. The CDR3 loop spans 14 amino acids. The V segment lost 3 bases and the J segment 10 bases; nucleotides outside the gene matches: 7. CDR3 region: CASSPGGQGGEQFF. The CDR3 nucleotides are TGTGCCAGCTCACCCGGGGGACAGGGCGGCGAGCAGTTCTTC. Together with reference TRBV18 and TRBJ2-1, the CDR3 gives the full variable domain: NAGVMQNPRHLVRRRGQEARLRCSPMKGHSHVYWYRQLPEEGLKFMVYLQKENIIDESGMPKERFSAEFPKEGPSILRIQQVVRGDSAAYFCASSPGGQGGEQFFGPGTRLTVL.

A few counts support this clone. The V and J genes are TRBV2 and TRBJ2-7; TRBD1 might be the D (6 bases). CDR1 and CDR2 from the germline V gene are SNHLY and FYNNEI. V lost 8 bases to trimming and J lost 4 bases, with 9 bases between them. The CDR3 spans 11 residues. CDR3 coding DNA: TGTGCCAGCGGAGACAGGTACGAGCAGTACTTC. This translates into CASGDRYEQYF. The variable domain in full, completed from reference TRBV2 and TRBJ2-7, reads EPEVTQTPSHQVTQMGQEVILRCVPISNHLYFYWYRQILGQKVEFLVSFYNNEISEKSEIFDDQFSVERPDGSNFTLKIRSTKLEDSAMYFCASGDRYEQYFGPGTRLTVT.

DNA for the CDR3: TGTGCCAGCAGCCAAGATAGAGCGGTAGCGGGAGGGAACACCGGGGAGCTGTTTTTT. It encodes CASSQDRAVAGGNTGELFF. The gene calls are TRBV4-2 and TRBJ2-2; 10 bases align to TRBD2. This CDR3 has 19 residues. Trimming at V came to 0 bases and at J to 1 base, leaving 8 bases not matched to a gene. Per the germline V gene, CDR1 is LGHNA and CDR2 is YNFKEQ.

This clone was seen more than once but under ten times. The CDR3 coding sequence is TGCAGCGTTGAAGATTACGGTTTCCCTGAAGCTTTCTTT. Translated, it gives CSVEDYGFPEAFF. The chain links TRBV29-1 to TRBJ1-1; D remains unclear. Germline CDR1 reads SQVTM; CDR2 reads ANQGSEA. The CDR3 totals 13 residues. V lost 0 bases, J lost 6 bases, and 11 bases lay in between. The complete variable domain, with remaining parts taken from reference TRBV29-1 and TRBJ1-1, reads SAVISQKPSRDICQRGTSLTIQCQVDSQVTMMFWYRQQPGQSLTLIATANQGSEATYESGFVIDKFPISRPNLTFSTLTVSNMSPEDSSIYLCSVEDYGFPEAFFGQGTRLTVV.

Turning to this clone: Other DNA sequences in this sample translate to the same CDR3. The gene calls are TRBV7-2 and TRBJ1-5; the D gene is possibly TRBD1 (6 bases). Trimming left V 1 base short and J 0 bases short, with 7 bases between. The CDR3 runs to 15 residues. Germline V gives CDR1 SGHTA, CDR2 FQGNSA. The chain's CDR3 is CASSLVGGSNQPQHF. In nucleotides, the CDR3 is TGTGCCAGCAGCTTAGTAGGGGGTAGCAATCAGCCCCAGCATTTT.

The chain employs TRBV18 and TRBJ2-7; 10 bases are a match to TRBD2. The V segment lost 2 bases and the J segment 6 bases; nucleotides outside the gene matches: 4. This CDR3 region has 14 residues. Germline V gene sequence: CDR1 KGHSH, CDR2 LQKENI. This CDR3 is CASSPLSSGSEQYF. CDR3 nucleotides: TGTGCCAGCTCACCATTATCTAGCGGGAGCGAGCAGTACTTC.

The chain links TRBV6-6 to TRBJ1-2; 8 bases align to TRBD1. Germline lookup yields CDR1 MNHNY and CDR2 SVGAGI (reference sequence). The CDR3 covers 14 residues. Trimming cost V 8 bases and J 2 bases; bases outside gene matches: 7. The CDR3: CASRDRRENYGYTF. For the CDR3, the DNA is TGTGCCAGCCGGGACAGGAGGGAAAACTATGGCTACACCTTC.

This clone was seen more than once but under ten times. The chain employs TRBV6-1 and TRBJ1-5; TRBD1 agrees at 9 bases. The germline V gene encodes CDR1 MNHNS and CDR2 SASEGT. This CDR3 region has 15 residues. With V trimmed by 6 bases and J by 3 bases, 6 bases remained unmatched. CDR3 protein: CASSGQGRVNQPQHF. CDR3 DNA: TGTGCCAGCAGCGGACAGGGGAGAGTCAATCAGCCCCAGCATTTT.

This chain uses TRBV5-1 with TRBJ2-5; TRBD1 aligns across 8 bases. The CDR3 has 15 amino acids. Trimming took 2 bases from V and 4 from J; bases not matched to a gene: 7. CDR1 is SGHRS and CDR2 is YFSETQ in the germline V gene. CDR3 sequence: CASSLIGTGLETQYF. In nucleotides, the CDR3 is TGCGCCAGCAGCTTAATTGGGACAGGACTAGAGACCCAGTACTTC.

The chain recombines TRBV6-5 with TRBJ2-7; 9 bases line up with TRBD1. Looked up from germline, CDR1 is MNHEY and CDR2 is SVGAGI. The junction had 4 bases not matched to a gene; V was cut back by 0 bases and J by 1 base. This CDR3 is built from 16 residues. The CDR3 region is CASSYSTGGKSYEQYF. The CDR3 DNA is TGTGCCAGCAGTTACTCCACAGGGGGCAAATCCTACGAGCAGTACTTC.

The rearrangement uses TRBV6-5 and TRBJ2-5; the D gene is possibly TRBD1 (5 bases). The V end lost 0 bases, the J end lost 1 base, and 9 bases lay between the germline ends. Germline V gives CDR1 MNHEY, CDR2 SVGAGI. This CDR3 is built from 15 residues. The CDR3 reads CASSYSRRGQETQYF. For the CDR3, the DNA is TGTGCCAGCAGTTACTCGAGAAGGGGCCAAGAGACCCAGTACTTC.